Presented here are 4 T cell receptor beta chains from one specimen sequenced in a study of T cell repertoires in cytomegalovirus infection. TCRdb itself ran the reads through MiXCR, one entry per CDR3 protein. The sample consists of 300,000 or so distinct CDR3 sequences, roughly 26% of them appearing once. Sample: PBMCs. Receptor source: a human donor in good health (CMV status not recorded). Some clones in this sample may be carry-over from other donors' samples.

This chain joins TRBV5-4 and TRBJ2-1; 7 positions agree with TRBD1. The CDR3 consists of 16 residues. Trimming removed 5 bases from V and 2 bases from J; junction bases left unmatched: 10. CDR1 and CDR2 (germline): SGHNT, YYREEE (reference sequence). CDR3: CASRTGRQGAYNEQFF. CDR3 nucleotide sequence: TGTGCCAGCAGGACTGGTCGGCAGGGGGCCTACAATGAGCAGTTCTTC.

There are many counts of this clonotype. V gene TRBV20-1 combines with J gene TRBJ2-3; 7 positions match TRBD2. In germline, CDR1 is DFQATT, CDR2 SNEGSKA (reference sequence). This CDR3 is built from 16 residues. V lost 0 bases, J lost 0 bases, and 6 bases stayed unmatched. The CDR3 bases are TGCAGTGCTAGAGATCAGGCTAGCGGTAGCACAGATACGCAGTATTTT. Amino acids: CSARDQASGSTDTQYF.

This clonotype has a count of ten or more. V and J are TRBV7-2 and TRBJ2-2, with D hard to call. The CDR3 has 15 residues. Per the germline V gene, CDR1 is SGHTA and CDR2 is FQGNSA. V was shortened by 5 bases and J by 7 bases, with 17 bases between the two germline ends. CDR3 DNA sequence: TGTGCCAGCAGCCCCGCTGGATCCTTAGGCGGGGAGCTGTTTTTT. It codes for CASSPAGSLGGELFF.

This clonotype has more than one count but fewer than ten. The chain uses TRBV28 and TRBJ1-4; D is perhaps TRBD1 (5 bases). This CDR3 has 15 amino acids. Germline V gene sequence: CDR1 MDHEN, CDR2 SYDVKM. Trimming removed 7 bases from V and 3 bases from J, with 15 bases in between. As DNA, the CDR3 is TGTGCCAGCACCCCGCGAGGGGCGGCTAATGAAAAACTGTTTTTT. Residues: CASTPRGAANEKLFF.